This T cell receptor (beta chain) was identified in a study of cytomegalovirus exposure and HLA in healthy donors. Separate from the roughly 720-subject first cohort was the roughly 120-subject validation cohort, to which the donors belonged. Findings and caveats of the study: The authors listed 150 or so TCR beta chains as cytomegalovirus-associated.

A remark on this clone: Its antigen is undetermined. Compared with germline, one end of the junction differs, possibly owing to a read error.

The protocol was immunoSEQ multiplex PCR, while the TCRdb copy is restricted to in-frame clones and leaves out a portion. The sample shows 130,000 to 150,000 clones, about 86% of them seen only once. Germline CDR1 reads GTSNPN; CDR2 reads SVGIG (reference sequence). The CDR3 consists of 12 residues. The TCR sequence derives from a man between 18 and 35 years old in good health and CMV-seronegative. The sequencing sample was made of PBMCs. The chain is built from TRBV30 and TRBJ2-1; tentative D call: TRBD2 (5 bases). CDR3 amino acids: CAWSPGGDEQLF. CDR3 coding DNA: TGTGCCTGGAGCCCCGGAGGTGATGAGCAGCTCTTC.